This is a list of T cell receptor beta chains from one sample in a study of blood T cell repertoires in COVID-19. Assay used: immunoSEQ multiplex PCR; TCRdb lists only in-frame clones, some missing. The sample has approximately 170,000 clones, around four fifths seen once. The sequencing sample was made of peripheral blood. These TCRs come from a woman older than 75 with COVID-19, enrolled during active disease. Both conserved end residues are part of each CDR3. Each record gives: D gene, J gene, clone size, V gene, CDR3 protein, CDR3 DNA. A D gene is named only where the DNA matches it firmly. The size entry is marked missing in some rows and otherwise reads once, few, many or a size class.

>.|TRBJ1-2|.|TRBV20-1
CSAYSVGGYTF
TGCAGTGCATACAGTGTTGGTGGCTACACCTTC
>.|TRBJ1-6|.|TRBV7-3
CASSLLGGGNSPLHF
TGTGCCAGCAGCTTACTCGGGGGTGGTAATTCACCCCTCCACTTT
>TRBD2|TRBJ2-7|once|TRBV18
CASSPRGGGSNEQYF
TGTGCCAGCTCACCACGAGGCGGGGGGAGCAACGAGCAGTACTTC
>.|TRBJ1-1|.|TRBV18
CASSGQMNTEAFF
TGTGCCAGCTCCGGACAGATGAACACTGAAGCTTTCTTT
>TRBD1|TRBJ1-2|.|TRBV5-1
CASSRLGQANYGYTF
TGCGCCAGCAGCCGCCTGGGACAGGCTAACTATGGCTACACCTTC
>.|TRBJ2-3|.|TRBV7-2
CASSLSGDTQYF
TGTGCCAGCAGCTTGTCGGGAGATACGCAGTATTTT
>TRBD1|TRBJ1-2|.|TRBV14
CASSQSSPGTGTFGYTF
TGTGCCAGCAGCCAAAGTTCCCCCGGGACAGGGACTTTTGGCTACACCTTC
>TRBD1|TRBJ2-7|.|TRBV5-1
CASSPGQPYEQYF
TGCGCCAGCAGCCCGGGACAGCCATACGAGCAGTACTTC
>TRBD2|TRBJ2-3|.|TRBV9
CASSPRRLAGVLSTDTQYF
TGTGCCAGCAGCCCGCGACGACTAGCGGGGGTCCTTAGCACAGATACGCAGTATTTT
>.|TRBJ1-6|.|TRBV5-4
CASSLAGNSPLHF
TGTGCCAGCAGCTTGGCGGGGAATTCACCCCTCCACTTT
>TRBD2|TRBJ2-4|.|TRBV18
CATQAGPTLSGTNIQYF
TGTGCCACTCAGGCGGGTCCTACTCTTAGCGGGACCAACATTCAGTACTTC
>.|TRBJ1-5|.|TRBV5-4
CASSLDRDEPQHF
TGTGCCAGCAGCTTGGACAGGGACGAGCCCCAGCATTTT
>.|TRBJ1-5|.|TRBV5-8
CASSFTGSDQPQHF
TGTGCCAGCAGCTTTACAGGGTCGGATCAGCCCCAGCATTTT